The entry below gives a single T cell receptor beta chain sequence along with its context. The sample belongs to a study of blood T cell repertoires in COVID-19. Turning to the study itself: PBMCs, B-cell-depleted T cells, or T cells were the source of the cDNA or gDNA that made up the material.

CDR1 and CDR2 from the germline V gene are KGHSH and LQKENI. CDR3 length: 18 amino acids. The V gene lost 3 bases and the J gene lost 4 bases, with 24 bases spanning the gap. Seattle participants joined during active infection and were tracked over time. In the authors' workflow: By means of reference gene primer amplification, nucleated cell counts were estimated. The data were produced by immunoSEQ multiplex PCR, yet TCRdb's version contains in-frame clones alone and is incomplete. From that table come the V and J calls and clone size; the DNA was used to work out D and trimming. The repertoire holds around 200,000 clones, with over 80% as singletons.

The TCR comes from a woman younger than 45 with COVID-19, enrolled during active disease. Sequenced: peripheral blood. J is TRBJ1-1 and V is TRBV18, with a weak D call TRBD1 (5 bases). CDR3 loop: CASSPAGLRDFSPTEAFF. CDR3 sequence (DNA): TGTGCCAGCTCACCGGCCGGACTCCGGGACTTTTCCCCCACTGAAGCTTTCTTT. Using reference TRBV18 and TRBJ1-1 for the parts outside the CDR3, the full variable domain is NAGVMQNPRHLVRRRGQEARLRCSPMKGHSHVYWYRQLPEEGLKFMVYLQKENIIDESGMPKERFSAEFPKEGPSILRIQQVVRGDSAAYFCASSPAGLRDFSPTEAFFGQGTRLTVV.